The 23 T cell receptor beta chains below come from one sample, sequenced in a study of shared clonotypes between healthy human individuals. Clones were sequenced by immunoSEQ multiplex PCR, and TCRdb holds only the in-frame ones, with some missing. Of 2 million to 2.5 million clones listed, roughly 93% are singletons. The specimen sequenced was naive CD4+ T cells from PBMCs. Subset noted: CD45RA+ positively selected. The receptors derive from a man in his late teens or twenties in good health. Some clones in this sample may be carry-over from other donors' samples.

This chain uses TRBV21-1 with TRBJ2-3; TRBD1 reflects the table's D call only, with no check against the DNA. TRBV21-1 corresponds to a pseudogene. This CDR3 has 16 residues. CDR3 amino acids: CASRVRHCISTDTQYF. CDR3 coding DNA: TGTGCCAGCAGGGTTAGACATTGCATAAGCACAGATACGCAGTATTTT.

The chain uses TRBV28 and TRBJ1-2, with D possibly matching TRBD1 (5 bases). Deletions cut 0 bases from V and 8 bases from J, with 10 bases between. The CDR3 sequence is 13 residues long. CDR1 and CDR2 (germline): MDHEN, SYDVKM. The CDR3 is CASSLWQGFGYTF. CDR3 in DNA: TGTGCCAGCAGTTTATGGCAGGGTTTCGGCTACACCTTC.

The chain carries TRBV7-2 and TRBJ2-1; tentatively, D is TRBD1 or TRBD2 (6 bases each). V was shortened by 1 base and J by 6 bases, with 13 bases between the two germline ends. The CDR3 runs to 15 residues. Germline V gives CDR1 SGHTA, CDR2 FQGNSA. CDR3 residues: CASSLDTGGINEQFF. The CDR3 nucleotides read TGTGCCAGCAGCTTAGACACCGGGGGCATCAATGAGCAGTTCTTC.

This chain links TRBV4-1 with TRBJ2-1; D is ambiguous. Germline CDR1 MGHRA, CDR2 YSYEKL. The CDR3 contains 15 residues. V was shortened by 1 base and J by 5 bases, with 12 bases between the two germline ends. The CDR3 coding sequence is TGCGCCAGCAGCCAAGGGGCGCATAGGGACAATGAGCAGTTCTTC. Protein product: CASSQGAHRDNEQFF.

The chain combines TRBV5-1 with TRBJ2-3, with TRBD2 matching over 8 bases. V lost 5 bases and J lost 3; bases outside the gene matches: 14. Germline assignment: CDR1 SGHRS and CDR2 YFSETQ. The CDR3 has 17 amino acids. The CDR3 reads CASRYWSSGQSTDTQYF. Here the CDR3 DNA reads TGCGCCAGCAGGTATTGGTCTAGCGGGCAGTCAACAGATACGCAGTATTTT.

The genes are TRBV28 and TRBJ2-1, with 12 bases aligning to TRBD2. V dropped 6 bases and J dropped 7; count of bases not matched to a gene: 7. The CDR3 extends over 15 amino acids. Germline V CDR1 and CDR2: MDHEN, SYDVKM. CDR3 nucleotide sequence: TGTGCCAGCAGCCCTAGCGGGAGGGGTCCGAATGAGCAGTTCTTC. It is translated as CASSPSGRGPNEQFF.

This clone was counted only a few times. The gene calls are TRBV10-2 and TRBJ1-1, with D possibly matching TRBD1 (6 bases). Germline loops: CDR1 WSHSY, CDR2 SAAADI. This CDR3 has 13 amino acids. Trimming removed 6 bases from V and 10 bases from J, with 18 bases in between. The CDR3 region is CASSPGQFGGAFF. CDR3 sequence (DNA): TGCGCCAGCAGCCCCGGACAGTTCGGGGGAGCTTTCTTT.

V is TRBV30 and J is TRBJ2-1; D is perhaps TRBD2 (6 bases). With 5 bases removed from V and 8 bases from J, the gap between germline ends came to 13 bases. The CDR3 is 12 amino acids. The germline V gene has CDR1 GTSNPN and CDR2 SVGIG (reference sequence). This CDR3 is CAWEEGTHEQFF. In DNA, the CDR3 is TGTGCCTGGGAGGAGGGGACCCATGAGCAGTTCTTC.

This clone was counted a single time. The chain is built from TRBV25-1 and TRBJ2-5, with TRBD2 matching over 12 bases. Germline V CDR1 and CDR2: MGHDK, SYGVNS. The length of the CDR3 is 16 residues. The V gene end was trimmed by 4 bases and the J gene end by 5 bases; junction bases not matched to a gene: 8. The chain's CDR3 is CASSGTSGTPGETQYF. CDR3 coding DNA: TGTGCCAGCAGTGGGACTAGCGGGACCCCAGGGGAGACCCAGTACTTC.

Concerning this clone itself: Other DNA sequences in this sample translate to the same CDR3. This chain links TRBV27 with TRBJ1-2; D may be TRBD1 (5 bases). Trimming removed 3 bases at V and 3 bases at J, with 8 bases between. Germline V CDR1 and CDR2: MNHEY, SMNVEV (reference sequence). The CDR3 is made up of 13 amino acids. The CDR3 protein is CASSLGRDYGYTF. The CDR3 nucleotides are TGTGCCAGCAGTTTGGGCAGGGACTATGGCTACACCTTC.

The chain links TRBV6-5 to TRBJ2-1; D is tentatively TRBD1 or TRBD2 (5 bases each). Germline assignment: CDR1 MNHEY and CDR2 SVGAGI. The germline V and J ends were trimmed by 4 bases and 2 bases, with 15 bases remaining between them. There are 16 residues in the CDR3. The CDR3 region is CASSSRLRGTYNEQFF. In DNA, the CDR3 is TGTGCCAGCAGTTCCCGACTCCGGGGCACCTACAATGAGCAGTTCTTC.

This chain joins TRBV5-1 and TRBJ2-5; 9 bases agree with TRBD2. The CDR3 runs to 15 residues. The J segment lost 7 bases and the V segment lost 3 bases, leaving 10 bases of the junction unmatched. In germline, CDR1 is SGHRS, CDR2 YFSETQ. The CDR3 sequence: CASSSGGPSGATQYF. Here the CDR3 DNA reads TGCGCCAGCAGCTCTGGGGGTCCTAGCGGGGCGACCCAGTACTTC. Full variable domain (remainder filled in from reference TRBV5-1 and TRBJ2-5): KAGVTQTPRYLIKTRGQQVTLSCSPISGHRSVSWYQQTPGQGLQFLFEYFSETQRNKGNFPGRFSGRQFSNSRSEMNVSTLELGDSALYLCASSSGGPSGATQYFGPGTRLLVL.

The V gene is TRBV18, the J gene TRBJ2-7; D is undetermined. There are 15 residues in the CDR3. V was clipped by 5 bases and J by 2 bases, with 16 bases between them. Germline CDR1 reads KGHSH; CDR2 reads LQKENI. CDR3 nucleotide sequence: TGTGCCAGCTCAACAGATTACGGCCAGACCTACGAGCAGTACTTC. Translation gives CASSTDYGQTYEQYF.

The chain joins TRBV28 to TRBJ2-7; 10 bases align to TRBD1. The junction had 8 bases not matched to a gene; V was cut back by 5 bases and J by 4 bases. Germline V gives CDR1 MDHEN, CDR2 SYDVKM. This CDR3 contains 15 residues. CDR3 sequence (DNA): TGTGCCAGCAGTCCCCCCGGGACAGGGGAGTACGAGCAGTACTTC. Its translation is CASSPPGTGEYEQYF.

As to this clone: Additional DNA sequences in this sample encode the identical CDR3. V usage is TRBV5-4 and J usage is TRBJ1-2, with TRBD1 identical over 9 bases. This CDR3 is built from 15 residues. Germline V gene lookup returns CDR1 SGHNT and CDR2 YYREEE (reference sequence). J lost 2 bases, V lost 3 bases, and 5 bases had no gene match. CDR3 region: CASSWGQGLNYGYTF. The CDR3 nucleotides read TGTGCCAGCAGCTGGGGACAGGGACTGAACTATGGCTACACCTTC.

The chain has TRBV19 and TRBJ1-1; no clear D. The V and J ends lost 5 bases and 5 bases respectively, with 9 bases between them. The CDR3 contains 12 residues. CDR1 is LNHDA, CDR2 SQIVND, per germline (reference sequence). CDR3 sequence reads: CASSSQITEAFF. As DNA, the CDR3 is TGTGCCAGTAGTTCCCAGATAACTGAAGCTTTCTTT.

J is TRBJ2-1 and V is TRBV9; weak D call: TRBD2 (5 bases). V was shortened by 0 bases and J by 0 bases, with 22 bases between the two germline ends. There are 20 residues in the CDR3. From germline, CDR1 is SGDLS and CDR2 YYNGEE. CDR3 loop: CASSVAGSKERKSSYNEQFF. CDR3 bases: TGTGCCAGCAGCGTAGCTGGGTCCAAGGAGCGGAAGAGCTCCTACAATGAGCAGTTCTTC.

The V and J genes are TRBV7-3 and TRBJ2-1; 7 positions match TRBD2. V shed 2 bases, J shed 9 bases, and the junction held 7 bases outside the gene matches. The CDR3 is made up of 14 amino acids. The V gene's germline CDR1 is SGHTA and CDR2 FQGTGA. The CDR3 sequence: CASSLFAGVVEQFF. The CDR3 coding sequence is TGTGCCAGCAGCTTATTCGCGGGGGTGGTTGAGCAGTTCTTC.

The J gene is TRBJ2-3, the V gene TRBV7-2, with D perhaps matching TRBD1 (5 bases). The germline CDR1 and CDR2 sequences are SGHTA and FQGNSA. CDR3 length: 15 residues. The V gene lost 5 bases and the J gene lost 3 bases, with 15 bases spanning the gap. The CDR3 region is CASSARVGVTDTQYF. The CDR3 coding sequence is TGTGCCAGCAGCGCCAGGGTTGGGGTGACAGATACGCAGTATTTT.

This sequence joins TRBV5-6 and TRBJ2-1; possible D gene TRBD1, 6 bases. The CDR3 sequence is 14 residues long. CDR1 and CDR2 (germline): SGHDT, YYEEEE. The ends were cut back, 2 bases at V and 3 bases at J, with 9 bases in the middle. The CDR3 sequence: CASSFRGHYNEQFF. Written as DNA, the CDR3 is TGTGCCAGCAGCTTTAGGGGACACTACAATGAGCAGTTCTTC. Combining the CDR3 with reference TRBV5-6 and TRBJ2-1 gives the whole variable domain DAGVTQSPTHLIKTRGQQVTLRCSPKSGHDTVSWYQQALGQGPQFIFQYYEEEERQRGNFPDRFSGHQFPNYSSELNVNALLLGDSALYLCASSFRGHYNEQFFGPGTRLTVL.

The V call is TRBV14, the J call TRBJ2-7; 8 bases are shared with TRBD1. CDR3 length: 15 residues. Per the germline V gene, CDR1 is SGHDN and CDR2 is FVKESK. Trimming took 1 base from V and 2 from J; bases not matched to a gene: 4. CDR3 residues: CASSQVRTGPYEQYF. CDR3 in DNA: TGTGCCAGCAGCCAAGTCCGGACAGGGCCCTACGAGCAGTACTTC.

The chain is built from TRBV7-2 and TRBJ1-5; the match to TRBD1 covers 8 bases. The CDR3 totals 14 residues. V was clipped by 1 base and J by 7 bases; unmatched bases: 3. Germline-derived CDR1 and CDR2 are SGHTA and FQGNSA. For the CDR3, the DNA is TGTGCCAGCAGCTTAGACACAGGGGGGCAGCCCCAGCATTTT. Its protein product is CASSLDTGGQPQHF.

The chain has TRBV6-5 and TRBJ1-2, with TRBD1 matching over 10 bases. The CDR3 consists of 15 residues. J lost 3 bases, V lost 6 bases, and 7 bases had no gene match. CDR1 is MNHEY and CDR2 is SVGAGI in the germline V gene. CDR3 nucleotide sequence: TGTGCCAGCAGCAACACGGGGACAGGGGACTATGGCTACACCTTC. Its protein product is CASSNTGTGDYGYTF.